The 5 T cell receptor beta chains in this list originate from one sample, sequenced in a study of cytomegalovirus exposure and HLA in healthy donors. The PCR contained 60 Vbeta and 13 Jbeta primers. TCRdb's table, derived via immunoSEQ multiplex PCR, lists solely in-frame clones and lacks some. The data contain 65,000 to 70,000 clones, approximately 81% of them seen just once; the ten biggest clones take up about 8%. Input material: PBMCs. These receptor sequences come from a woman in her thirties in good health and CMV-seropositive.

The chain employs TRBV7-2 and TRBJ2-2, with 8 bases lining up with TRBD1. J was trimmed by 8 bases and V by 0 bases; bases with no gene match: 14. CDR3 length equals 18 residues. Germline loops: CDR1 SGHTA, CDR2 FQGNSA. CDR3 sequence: CASSLATVGQGASGELFF. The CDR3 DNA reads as TGTGCCAGCAGCTTAGCTACCGTTGGTCAGGGGGCATCTGGGGAGCTGTTTTTT.

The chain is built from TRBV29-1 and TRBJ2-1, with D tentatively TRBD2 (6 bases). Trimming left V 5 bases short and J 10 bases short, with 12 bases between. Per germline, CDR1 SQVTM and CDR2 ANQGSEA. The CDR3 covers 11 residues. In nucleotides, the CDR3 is TGCAGCGTTCCGCGCGGGGACGAGCAGTTCTTC. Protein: CSVPRGDEQFF.

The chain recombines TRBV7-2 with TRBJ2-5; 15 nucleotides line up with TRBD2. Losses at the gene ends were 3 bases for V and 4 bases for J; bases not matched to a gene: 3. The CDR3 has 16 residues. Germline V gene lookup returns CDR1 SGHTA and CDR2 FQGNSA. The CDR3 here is CASSLVGLAGGETQYF. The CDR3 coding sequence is TGTGCCAGCAGCTTGGTGGGACTAGCGGGAGGAGAGACCCAGTACTTC.

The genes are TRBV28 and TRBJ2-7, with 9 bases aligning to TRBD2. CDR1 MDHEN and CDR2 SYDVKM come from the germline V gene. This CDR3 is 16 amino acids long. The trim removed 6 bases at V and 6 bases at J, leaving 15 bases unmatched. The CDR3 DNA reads TGTGCCAGCAGCCCTTATGGTGGCACTAGCGGGTTCGAGCAGTACTTC. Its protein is CASSPYGGTSGFEQYF.

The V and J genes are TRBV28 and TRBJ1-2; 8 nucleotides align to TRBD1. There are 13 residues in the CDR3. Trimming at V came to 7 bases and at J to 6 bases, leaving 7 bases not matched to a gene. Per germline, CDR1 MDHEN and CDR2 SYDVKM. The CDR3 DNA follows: TGTGCCAGCACCACGACAGGGGCAAATGGCTACACCTTC. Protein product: CASTTTGANGYTF.